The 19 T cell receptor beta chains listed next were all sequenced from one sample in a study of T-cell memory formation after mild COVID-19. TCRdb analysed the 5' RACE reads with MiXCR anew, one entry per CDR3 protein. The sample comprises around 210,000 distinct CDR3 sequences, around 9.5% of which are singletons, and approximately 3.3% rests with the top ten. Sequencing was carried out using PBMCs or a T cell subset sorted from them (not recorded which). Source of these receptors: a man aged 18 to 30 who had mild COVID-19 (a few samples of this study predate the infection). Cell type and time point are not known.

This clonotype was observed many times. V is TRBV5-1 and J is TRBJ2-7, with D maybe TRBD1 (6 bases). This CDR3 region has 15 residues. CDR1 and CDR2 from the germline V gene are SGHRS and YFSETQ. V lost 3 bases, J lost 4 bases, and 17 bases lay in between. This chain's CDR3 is CASSYISGTRYEQYF. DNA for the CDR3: TGCGCCAGCAGCTATATCTCGGGGACACGGTACGAGCAGTACTTC.

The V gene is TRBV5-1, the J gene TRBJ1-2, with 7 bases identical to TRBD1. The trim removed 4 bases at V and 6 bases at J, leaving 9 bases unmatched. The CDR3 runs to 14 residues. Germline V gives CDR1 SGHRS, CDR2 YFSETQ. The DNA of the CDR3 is TGCGCCAGCAGCCGACAGGGTGTTATGGATGGCTACACCTTC. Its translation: CASSRQGVMDGYTF.

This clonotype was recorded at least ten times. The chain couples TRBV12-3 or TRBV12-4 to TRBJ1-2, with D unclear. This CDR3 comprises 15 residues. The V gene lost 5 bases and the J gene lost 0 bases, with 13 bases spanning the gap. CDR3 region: CASSSRRTTNYGYTF. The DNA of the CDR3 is TGTGCCAGCAGTAGCCGTAGGACTACTAACTATGGCTACACCTTC.

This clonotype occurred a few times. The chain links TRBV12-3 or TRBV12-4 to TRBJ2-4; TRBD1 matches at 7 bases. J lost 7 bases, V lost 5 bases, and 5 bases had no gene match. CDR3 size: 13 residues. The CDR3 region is CASSLPGQNIQYF. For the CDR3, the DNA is TGTGCCAGCAGTCTCCCGGGACAGAACATTCAGTACTTC.

CDR3 DNA sequence: TGTGCCAGCAGCTTAAGCCAGACCGGGGCTAATATAGGCCTCAATGAGCAGTTCTTC. Its translation is CASSLSQTGANIGLNEQFF. V usage is TRBV7-3 and J usage is TRBJ2-1; D is tentatively TRBD1 or TRBD2 (5 bases each). CDR1 and CDR2 (germline): SGHTA, FQGTGA. Trimming took off 1 base at V and 6 bases at J, with 25 bases between the two ends. This CDR3 has 19 residues.

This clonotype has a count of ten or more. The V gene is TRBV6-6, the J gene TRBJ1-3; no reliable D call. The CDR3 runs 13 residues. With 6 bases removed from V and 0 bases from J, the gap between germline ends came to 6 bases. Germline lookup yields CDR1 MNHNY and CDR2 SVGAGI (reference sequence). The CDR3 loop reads CASSPVSGNTIYF. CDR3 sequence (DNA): TGTGCCAGCAGCCCGGTCTCTGGAAACACCATATATTTT.

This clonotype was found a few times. CDR3 DNA sequence: TGTGCCAGCAGCCAAGTCTACGTGGGTGAGCAGTTCTTC. It yields the protein CASSQVYVGEQFF. The rearrangement uses TRBV14 and TRBJ2-1; D gene ambiguous. The CDR3 consists of 13 residues. V lost 1 base to trimming and J lost 9 bases, with 10 bases between them. Germline V gene data show CDR1 as SGHDN and CDR2 as FVKESK.

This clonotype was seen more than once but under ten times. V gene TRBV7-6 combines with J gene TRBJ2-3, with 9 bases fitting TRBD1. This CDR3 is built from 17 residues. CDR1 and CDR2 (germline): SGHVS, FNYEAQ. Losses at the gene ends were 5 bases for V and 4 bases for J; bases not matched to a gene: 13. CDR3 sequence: CASSHPGTGIRADTQYF. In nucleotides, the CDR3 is TGTGCCAGCAGCCACCCCGGGACAGGGATTCGCGCAGATACGCAGTATTTT.

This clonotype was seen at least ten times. CDR3 DNA: TGTGCCAGCACTGTCGGGCTGACAAACACTGAAGCTTTCTTT. Translation: CASTVGLTNTEAFF. This rearrangement joins TRBV12-3 or TRBV12-4 to TRBJ1-1; D remains ambiguous. This CDR3 spans 14 amino acids. Between the trimmed V and J ends, which lost 7 bases and 2 bases, there was a span of 14 bases.

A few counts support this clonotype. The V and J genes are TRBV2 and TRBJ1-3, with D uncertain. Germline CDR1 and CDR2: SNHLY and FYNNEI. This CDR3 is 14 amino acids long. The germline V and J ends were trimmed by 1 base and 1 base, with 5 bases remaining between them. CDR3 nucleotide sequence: TGTGCCAGCAGTGAAGTATTTTCTGGAAACACCATATATTTT. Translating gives CASSEVFSGNTIYF.

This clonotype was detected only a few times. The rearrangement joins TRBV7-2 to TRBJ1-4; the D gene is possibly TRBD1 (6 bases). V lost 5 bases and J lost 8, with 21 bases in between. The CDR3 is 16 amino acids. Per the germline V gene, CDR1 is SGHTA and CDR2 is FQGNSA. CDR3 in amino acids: CASSPTPGGRREKLFF. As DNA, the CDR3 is TGTGCCAGCAGCCCCACCCCCGGGGGGCGGCGGGAAAAACTGTTTTTT.

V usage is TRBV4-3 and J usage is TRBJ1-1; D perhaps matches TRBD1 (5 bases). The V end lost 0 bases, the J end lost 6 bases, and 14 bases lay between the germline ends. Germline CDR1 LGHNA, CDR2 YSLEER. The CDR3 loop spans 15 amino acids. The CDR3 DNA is TGCGCCAGCAGCCAAGATCAGGGCTCACCAGCTGAAGCTTTCTTT. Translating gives CASSQDQGSPAEAFF.

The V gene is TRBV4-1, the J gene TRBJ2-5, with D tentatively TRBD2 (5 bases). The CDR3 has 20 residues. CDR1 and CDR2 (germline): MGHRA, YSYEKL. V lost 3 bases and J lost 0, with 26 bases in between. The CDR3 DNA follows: TGCGCCAGCAGCCAGGAGAGGTCTAGCATCGGGAACCCCAACCAAGAGACCCAGTACTTC. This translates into CASSQERSSIGNPNQETQYF.

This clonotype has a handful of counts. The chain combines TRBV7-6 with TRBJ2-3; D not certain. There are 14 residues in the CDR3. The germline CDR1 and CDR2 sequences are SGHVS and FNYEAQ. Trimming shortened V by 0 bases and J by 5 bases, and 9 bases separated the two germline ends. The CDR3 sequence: CASSLAPQLDTQYF. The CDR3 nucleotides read TGTGCCAGCAGCTTAGCGCCACAGCTAGATACGCAGTATTTT.

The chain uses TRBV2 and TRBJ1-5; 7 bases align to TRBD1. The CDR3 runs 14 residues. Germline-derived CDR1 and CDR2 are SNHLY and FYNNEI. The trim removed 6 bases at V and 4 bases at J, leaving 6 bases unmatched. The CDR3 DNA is TGTGCCAGCAGAAACGGGGACAGAAATCAGCCCCAGCATTTT. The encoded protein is CASRNGDRNQPQHF.

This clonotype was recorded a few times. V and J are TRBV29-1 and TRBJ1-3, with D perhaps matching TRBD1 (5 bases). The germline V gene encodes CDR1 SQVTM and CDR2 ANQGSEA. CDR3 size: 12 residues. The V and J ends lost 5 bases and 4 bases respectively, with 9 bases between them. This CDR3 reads CSVRTRGNTIYF. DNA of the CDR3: TGCAGCGTTCGGACAAGGGGAAACACCATATATTTT.

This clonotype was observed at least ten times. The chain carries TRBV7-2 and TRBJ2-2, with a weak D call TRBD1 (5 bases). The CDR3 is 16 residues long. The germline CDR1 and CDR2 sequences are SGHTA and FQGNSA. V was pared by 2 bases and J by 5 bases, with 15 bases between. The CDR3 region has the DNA TGTGCCAGCAGCTTACACAGGACAAGTGCGACCGGGGAGCTGTTTTTT. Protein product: CASSLHRTSATGELFF. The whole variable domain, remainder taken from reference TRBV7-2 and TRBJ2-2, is GAGVSQSPSNKVTEKGKDVELRCDPISGHTALYWYRQSLGQGLEFLIYFQGNSAPDKSGLPSDRFSAERTGGSVSTLTIQRTQQEDSAVYLCASSLHRTSATGELFFGEGSRLTVL.

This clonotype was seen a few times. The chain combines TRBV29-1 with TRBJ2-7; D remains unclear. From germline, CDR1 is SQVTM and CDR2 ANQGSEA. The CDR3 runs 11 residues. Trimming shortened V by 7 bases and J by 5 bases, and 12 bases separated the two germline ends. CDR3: CSAGVGNEQYF. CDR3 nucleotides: TGCAGCGCTGGGGTGGGGAACGAGCAGTACTTC.

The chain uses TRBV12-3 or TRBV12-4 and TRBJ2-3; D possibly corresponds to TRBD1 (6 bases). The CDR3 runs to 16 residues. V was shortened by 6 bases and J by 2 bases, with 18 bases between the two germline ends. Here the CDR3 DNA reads TGTGCCAGCAGGCTACTCGCAGGGGCGCTCACAGATACGCAGTATTTT. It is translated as CASRLLAGALTDTQYF.